The 6 T cell receptor beta chains listed next were all sequenced from one sample in a study of OX40 agonist ivuxolimab in advanced cancers. The method was the immunoSEQ multiplex PCR assay. TCRdb obtained this table from immuneACCESS and retained in-frame rearrangements with V and J assigned. These tables miss some clones; where compared with another copy, unresolved V genes account for less than half of the shortfall, and the remainder is unexplained. The sample table contains 39,000 or so clones; only one count was recorded for around nine tenths of them. The ten largest clones add up to under 40% of the sample. Sequencing was performed on CD4+ or CD8+ T cells sorted from blood, taken in a trial of the OX40 agonist ivuxolimab. The receptors come from an adult with an advanced solid tumor such as melanoma, head and neck, liver or kidney cancer.

The chain couples TRBV18 to TRBJ2-7; 9 nucleotides line up with TRBD1. The CDR3 is 14 residues long. CDR1 is KGHSH, CDR2 LQKENI, per germline. V was clipped by 8 bases and J by 5 bases; unmatched bases: 10. CDR3 amino acids: CASVPGTGSHEQYF. Here the CDR3 DNA reads TGTGCCAGCGTTCCCGGGACAGGGTCCCACGAGCAGTACTTC.

The chain employs TRBV7-9 and TRBJ2-7; 7 bases are a match to TRBD1. This CDR3 is 12 amino acids long. The J segment lost 6 bases and the V segment lost 5 bases, leaving 4 bases of the junction unmatched. Germline assignment: CDR1 SEHNR and CDR2 FQNEAQ (reference sequence). The CDR3 DNA sequence: TGTGCCAGCAGCCCACAGGGGACCGAGCAGTACTTC. It codes for CASSPQGTEQYF.

For the CDR3, the DNA is TGTGCCAGCAGCCCACCGTCGAGCCTGAACACTGAAGCTTTCTTT. It specifies CASSPPSSLNTEAFF. The chain employs TRBV7-9 and TRBJ1-1; D remains ambiguous. There are 15 residues in the CDR3. Looked up from germline, CDR1 is SEHNR and CDR2 is FQNEAQ (reference sequence). V lost 5 bases and J 0 bases, leaving 13 bases between the germline ends.

The V call is TRBV21-1, the J call TRBJ2-4. TRBV21-1 counts as a pseudogene. The CDR3 sequence is 14 residues long. The CDR3 region is CASSKSGLKNIQYF. CDR3 coding DNA: TGTGCCAGCAGCAAATCTGGGTTGAAAAACATTCAGTACTTC.

The rearrangement joins TRBV4-1 to TRBJ2-1, with 9 bases aligning to TRBD2. The CDR3 runs to 13 residues. The junction had 5 bases not matched to a gene; V was cut back by 11 bases and J by 3 bases. From germline, CDR1 is MGHRA and CDR2 YSYEKL. The CDR3, as DNA: TGCGCCGCGGGAGGGCCCGACTACAATGAGCAGTTCTTC. Its protein product is CAAGGPDYNEQFF.

V is TRBV28 and J is TRBJ2-3, with 10 bases lining up with TRBD1. The CDR3 is 16 amino acids. V lost 4 bases, J lost 4 bases, and 8 bases stayed unmatched. Per the germline V gene, CDR1 is MDHEN and CDR2 is SYDVKM. CDR3 nucleotides: TGTGCCAGCAGTTCCTGGACAGGGGGAGGCGCAGATACGCAGTATTTT. It yields the protein CASSSWTGGGADTQYF.